The 14 T cell receptor beta chains given below trace back to one sample, sequenced in a study of long-term antiretroviral therapy in people with HIV. Version v3.0 of the immunoSEQ assay was performed at survey level. The assay was immunoSEQ multiplex PCR, and TCRdb's table has in-frame clones only and misses some. The sample lists about 17,000 clones; around 81% were seen once. The source material was unsorted PBMCs, sampled 0.3 years before starting antiretroviral therapy. Source of these receptors: a man aged 45-60 years with HIV.

The chain carries TRBV6-6 and TRBJ1-4; D perhaps matches TRBD1 (6 bases). The CDR3 is 15 residues long. Trimming left V 7 bases short and J 8 bases short, with 20 bases between. The germline V gene encodes CDR1 MNHNY and CDR2 SVGAGI (reference sequence). The CDR3: CASMDYQGKDEKLFF. Here the CDR3 DNA reads TGTGCCAGCATGGATTACCAGGGGAAGGACGAAAAACTGTTTTTT.

The J gene is TRBJ1-2, the V gene TRBV5-1; no clear D gene. V lost 2 bases and J 2 bases, leaving 10 bases between the germline ends. CDR1 SGHRS and CDR2 YFSETQ come from the germline V gene. This CDR3 region has 14 residues. The CDR3 is CASSFAEANYGYTF. DNA for the CDR3: TGCGCCAGCAGCTTCGCAGAGGCGAACTATGGCTACACCTTC.

This clone is large by share. The genes are TRBV7-9 and TRBJ1-2; 8 nucleotides align to TRBD1. The CDR3 is 15 residues long. CDR1 SEHNR and CDR2 FQNEAQ come from the germline V gene (reference sequence). V lost 7 bases, J lost 5 bases, and 12 bases stayed unmatched. The chain's CDR3 is CASTDDRGRVYGYTF. DNA for the CDR3: TGTGCCAGCACGGATGACAGGGGCCGCGTTTATGGCTACACCTTC.

In this sample, this clone turned up once. The chain recombines TRBV11-3 with TRBJ1-1; D remains ambiguous. The germline CDR1 and CDR2 sequences are SGHNT and YENEEA. Trimming took off 3 bases at V and 4 bases at J, with 12 bases between the two ends. The CDR3 length is 14 residues. As DNA, the CDR3 is TGTGCCAGCAGCTTTTGGGTAGATAGCACTGAAGCTTTCTTT. Translation gives CASSFWVDSTEAFF.

The chain carries TRBV5-1 and TRBJ1-1; D is unclear. Deletions cut 3 bases from V and 7 bases from J, with 16 bases between. Germline lookup yields CDR1 SGHRS and CDR2 YFSETQ. This CDR3 region has 14 residues. This chain's CDR3 is CASSSDGVESEAFF. DNA for the CDR3: TGCGCCAGCAGCTCCGACGGGGTCGAGAGTGAAGCTTTCTTT.

The chain has TRBV5-1 and TRBJ2-1; no firm D call. CDR1 and CDR2 (germline): SGHRS, YFSETQ. The CDR3 length is 13 residues. The V and J ends lost 1 base and 5 bases respectively, with 7 bases between them. DNA of the CDR3: TGCGCCAGCAGCTTGTCGCAGAACAATGAGCAGTTCTTC. It encodes CASSLSQNNEQFF.

This chain joins TRBV18 and TRBJ1-5, with D unresolved. The CDR3 runs to 13 residues. CDR1 and CDR2 from the germline V gene are KGHSH and LQKENI. V was clipped by 3 bases and J by 7 bases, with 10 bases between them. The CDR3 coding sequence is TGTGCCAGCTCACCGGTCGGAGAGCAGCCCCAGCATTTT. Protein product: CASSPVGEQPQHF.

V gene TRBV11-2 combines with J gene TRBJ2-5; 13 positions match TRBD2. The CDR3 consists of 17 residues. In germline, CDR1 is SGHAT, CDR2 FQNNGV. V shed 3 bases, J shed 5 bases, and the junction held 9 bases outside the gene matches. CDR3 bases: TGTGCCAGCAGCTTTGGGACTAGCGGGGTGGTTGCGGAGACCCAGTACTTC. Amino acids: CASSFGTSGVVAETQYF.

The V call is TRBV11-2, the J call TRBJ1-3, with no clear D. The CDR3 length is 15 residues. The germline gives CDR1 SGHAT, CDR2 FQNNGV. Deletions cut 1 base from V and 1 base from J, with 8 bases between. DNA of the CDR3: TGTGCCAGCAGCTTAGGACCCCCATCTGGAAACACCATATATTTT. It encodes CASSLGPPSGNTIYF.

This chain uses TRBV28 with TRBJ1-2; D is unclear. CDR1 and CDR2 (germline): MDHEN, SYDVKM. Trimming removed 2 bases from V and 6 bases from J, with 10 bases in between. This CDR3 spans 13 amino acids. The CDR3 bases are TGTGCCAGCAGTTTAACCCCTGGGCATGGCTACACCTTC. Protein product: CASSLTPGHGYTF.

The chain combines TRBV28 with TRBJ2-7, with 7 nucleotides matching TRBD2. The CDR3 is 15 residues long. V gave up 2 bases and J gave up 4 bases; unmatched junction bases: 8. Germline-derived CDR1 and CDR2 are MDHEN and SYDVKM. In DNA form, the CDR3 reads TGTGCCAGCAGTTTAGGCGGGGGTCAGTCTTACGAGCAGTACTTC. It yields the protein CASSLGGGQSYEQYF.

This clone has just one count. The CDR3 region has the DNA TGTGCCAGCAGCCCGGGACACAGCTTATATGGCTACACCTTC. Amino acid sequence: CASSPGHSLYGYTF. J is TRBJ1-2 and V is TRBV13; a weak D match, TRBD1 (6 bases). This CDR3 spans 14 amino acids. The V end lost 5 bases, the J end lost 5 bases, and 15 bases lay between the germline ends. The V gene's germline CDR1 is PRHDT and CDR2 FYEKMQ (reference sequence).

This chain connects TRBV5-1 to TRBJ1-2; 10 positions match TRBD1. Trimming removed 4 bases from V and 6 bases from J; junction bases left unmatched: 15. The CDR3 contains 17 residues. From germline, CDR1 is SGHRS and CDR2 YFSETQ. The DNA of the CDR3 is TGCGCCAGCAGCCTGAGGACAGGGGGGACTTTTTATGATGGCTACACCTTC. As protein: CASSLRTGGTFYDGYTF.

The genes are TRBV21-1 and TRBJ2-1; the DNA was not used to check the table's D call, TRBD2. TRBV21-1 is reported as a pseudogene. This CDR3 has 19 amino acids. The CDR3 loop reads CASSNAAGGPKVVYNEQFF. The CDR3 nucleotides read TGTGCCAGCAGCAACGCGGCGGGAGGGCCGAAAGTGGTGTACAATGAGCAGTTCTTC.